The T cell receptor (beta chain) described here comes from a study of T cell responses to AZD1222 COVID-19 vaccine. General study points: Vaccination with two AZD1222 doses was followed by a rise in Spike-specific TCR breadth and depth. Only after the peak T cell response were repertoires sampled. Across spike, vaccine-associated CD4 TCRs were found, dominant at 160-218 and 743-854. Baseline seropositivity characterized only a handful of AZD1222 recipients.

Concerning this clone: Its specificity is unknown.

The length of the CDR3 is 13 residues. Looked up from germline, CDR1 is SQVTM and CDR2 is ANQGSEA. V lost 6 bases and J lost 10; bases outside the gene matches: 14. The protocol was immunoSEQ multiplex PCR, while the TCRdb copy is restricted to in-frame clones and leaves out a portion. The table has about 70,000 clones, 90% seen once; the top ten hold around 3.4%. The source material was peripheral blood, sampled 28 days after the second AZD1222 dose. The chain employs TRBV29-1 and TRBJ2-7; the match to TRBD2 covers 8 bases. The receptor's source is an adult who received the AZD1222 COVID-19 vaccine. The CDR3 loop reads CSVLPPAGEEQYF. In nucleotides, the CDR3 is TGCAGCGTCCTACCCCCAGCGGGAGAGGAACAGTACTTC.